What follows are 4 T cell receptor beta chains derived from one specimen sequenced in a study of early T cells in non-severe SARS-CoV-2 infection. TCRdb redid the calling of the 5' RACE reads with MiXCR, one entry per CDR3 protein. The table shows 85,000 to 90,000 distinct CDR3 sequences, with under 15% occurring only once. The material sequenced was whole blood. These receptors all stem from an adult who was a healthcare worker with PCR-confirmed SARS-CoV-2 infection or an uninfected control (not recorded which).

The sample holds many counts of this clonotype. The chain is built from TRBV19 and TRBJ2-4; perhaps TRBD1 as D (5 bases). V was pared by 5 bases and J by 6 bases, with 17 bases between. The germline V gene encodes CDR1 LNHDA and CDR2 SQIVND (reference sequence). The CDR3 loop spans 15 amino acids. CDR3 residues: CASSFSAPGRNIQYF. Written as DNA, the CDR3 is TGTGCCAGTAGTTTCTCAGCCCCAGGGCGAAACATTCAGTACTTC.

The chain uses TRBV12-5 and TRBJ2-3, with D perhaps TRBD2 (6 bases). The V gene's germline CDR1 is LGHNT and CDR2 FRNRAP. The CDR3 has 14 residues. The ends were cut back, 5 bases at V and 2 bases at J, with 11 bases in the middle. The CDR3 protein is CASGRRGNTDTQYF. The CDR3 DNA is TGTGCTAGTGGTCGGCGGGGAAACACAGATACGCAGTATTTT.

The chain joins TRBV6-5 to TRBJ2-1; either TRBD1 or TRBD2 may supply D (5 bases each). The CDR3 loop spans 17 amino acids. Trimming stripped 4 bases from V and 0 bases from J, with 16 bases between. CDR1 is MNHEY, CDR2 SVGAGI, per germline. The CDR3 loop is CASSLSGTPSSYNEQFF. In nucleotides, the CDR3 is TGTGCCAGCAGTTTATCCGGGACGCCGAGCTCCTACAATGAGCAGTTCTTC.

This clonotype has a handful of counts. This chain connects TRBV21-1 to TRBJ2-7; the D call in the table, TRBD1, was not verified against the DNA. TRBV21-1 is recorded as a pseudogene. The CDR3 runs 17 residues. CDR3 residues: CASSNSNGQISSYEQYF. CDR3 nucleotides: TGTGCCAGCAGCAATTCGAACGGACAGATAAGCTCCTACGAGCAGTACTTC.